This T cell receptor (beta chain) was profiled in a study of lymphopenia after photon versus proton radiotherapy. Profiled with immunoSEQ multiplex PCR; TCRdb holds only in-frame clones, not every one. Found here are 23,000 or so clones, about 91% of them singletons; the top ten hold approximately 18%. V dropped 7 bases and J dropped 5 bases, with 18 bases sitting between them. The CDR3 loop spans 15 amino acids. Germline CDR1 is LNHDA and CDR2 is SQIVND (reference sequence). In this sample, this clone turned up once. The sequence came from a middle-aged man with gastric cancer. The V gene is TRBV19, the J gene TRBJ2-1, with D possibly TRBD1 on 6 matching bases. Sequencing was performed on peripheral blood, taken from a patient treated with photon-based radiotherapy. The CDR3 DNA reads TGTGCCAGTACCATGTCTGACAGGTTGGACAATGAGCAGTTCTTC. It codes for CASTMSDRLDNEQFF.